The rows below give T cell receptor beta chains drawn from one sample of a study of T-cell memory formation after mild COVID-19. A single record per CDR3 protein comes from TCRdb applying MiXCR to the 5' RACE reads. The sample has approximately 490,000 distinct CDR3 sequences; about a fifth are singletons. Sequencing input: PBMCs or a T cell subset sorted from them (not recorded which). The receptors shown here come from an adult woman who had mild COVID-19 (a few samples of this study predate the infection). Cell type and time point are not known. Each CDR3 is given with its conserved first and last residue. Each record gives: V gene, J gene, D gene, clone size, CDR3 DNA, CDR3 protein. The D gene is left open where the match is weak. Part of the rows lack a size; the others show once, few, many or a class for expanded clones.

>TRBV5-5|TRBJ1-5|TRBD1|NA
TGTGCCAGCAGCTGGGGACAGGGGCCTAATCAGCCCCAGCATTTT
CASSWGQGPNQPQHF
>TRBV9|TRBJ2-1|TRBD2|few
TGTGCCAGCAGCGTAGAAGGGCTAGCGGGATACAATGAGCAGTTCTTC
CASSVEGLAGYNEQFF
>TRBV5-5|TRBJ1-1|NA|NA
TGTGCCAGCACCCTCGTGGGGGCCACTGAAGCTTTCTTT
CASTLVGATEAFF
>TRBV24-1|TRBJ2-3|NA|NA
TGTGCCACCAGTGATTTGGTGGACAGCACAGATACGCAGTATTTT
CATSDLVDSTDTQYF
>TRBV7-2|TRBJ2-1|TRBD2|few
TGTGCCAGCAGCATCCAGGGAGGGAATGAGCAGTTCTTC
CASSIQGGNEQFF
>TRBV6-5|TRBJ2-2|NA|NA
TGTGCCAGTCGGACCTCCGGGGAGCTGTTTTTT
CASRTSGELFF
>TRBV20-1|TRBJ2-7|NA|NA
TGCAGTGCCTCACCCTGGGGGCCAACCTACGAGCAGTACTTC
CSASPWGPTYEQYF
>TRBV12-3/TRBV12-4|TRBJ2-7|TRBD2|NA
TGTGCCAGCAGCATACTAGCGAGAGGGGCCTACGAGCAGTACTTC
CASSILARGAYEQYF
>TRBV18|TRBJ1-2|NA|NA
TGTGCCAGCTCACCGGAGGGGTCTTATGGCTACACCTTC
CASSPEGSYGYTF
>TRBV3-1|TRBJ2-3|TRBD1|NA
TGTGCCAGCAGCCCGAGGACAGGGGGATTTACAGATACGCAGTATTTT
CASSPRTGGFTDTQYF
>TRBV7-7|TRBJ2-5|NA|few
TGTGCCAGCAGCTTATATCAGGGGAGAGAAGAGACCCAGTACTTC
CASSLYQGREETQYF
>TRBV7-3|TRBJ1-2|NA|NA
TGTGCCAGCAGCTTAACGTGGAACGGGGGCTCGGGCTACACCTTC
CASSLTWNGGSGYTF
>TRBV12-3/TRBV12-4|TRBJ1-1|NA|NA
TGTGCCAGCAGCAAACAGGTTTACACTGAAGCTTTCTTT
CASSKQVYTEAFF
>TRBV6-2/TRBV6-3|TRBJ2-1|NA|NA
TGTGCCAGCGGCGTAAGACTGGGGCACAATGAGCAGTTCTTC
CASGVRLGHNEQFF
>TRBV7-2|TRBJ2-5|TRBD2|few
TGTGCCAGCAGCTCCGGACTAGCGGGAGTAGAGACCCAGTACTTC
CASSSGLAGVETQYF
>TRBV12-3/TRBV12-4|TRBJ2-7|TRBD2|NA
TGTGCCAGCAGCCCGAGACTAGCGGGAGCCTACGAGCAGTACTTC
CASSPRLAGAYEQYF
>TRBV9|TRBJ1-1|NA|NA
TGTGCCAGCAGCGCGGGGGCAGTTCGGGACACTGAAGCTTTCTTT
CASSAGAVRDTEAFF
>TRBV27|TRBJ2-5|TRBD2|NA
TGTGCCAGCAGTCGGACTAGCGGGTACCAAGAGACCCAGTACTTC
CASSRTSGYQETQYF
>TRBV12-3/TRBV12-4|TRBJ2-1|NA|few
TGTGCCAGCAGGCCTTCGGGACGGAGCTCCTACAATGAGCAGTTCTTC
CASRPSGRSSYNEQFF
>TRBV20-1|TRBJ1-5|NA|few
TGCAGTGCTAGAGATAAAGGGATCCCCAATCAGCCCCAGCATTTT
CSARDKGIPNQPQHF
>TRBV12-3/TRBV12-4|TRBJ2-1|TRBD2|NA
TGTGCCAGCAGTTTCGGCGGGGGTGAATACAATGAGCAGTTCTTC
CASSFGGGEYNEQFF
>TRBV12-3/TRBV12-4|TRBJ2-3|TRBD2|few
TGTGCCAGCACCGATCGGACTAGCCGTGAAGATACGCAGTATTTT
CASTDRTSREDTQYF
>TRBV5-1|TRBJ1-2|TRBD1|NA
TGCGCCAGCAGCTTGTCGGGGACAGGTTTCTATGGCTACACCTTC
CASSLSGTGFYGYTF
>TRBV7-9|TRBJ2-7|NA|NA
TGTGCCAGCAGCTTAGCGGGCGGATTACATCCCTACGAGCAGTACTTC
CASSLAGGLHPYEQYF
>TRBV3-1|TRBJ2-7|TRBD1|NA
TGTGCCAGCAGCCGGAGAGGACAGGGCGCGCAGTACTTC
CASSRRGQGAQYF
>TRBV7-9|TRBJ2-7|NA|NA
TGTGCCAGCAGCTTAGTGCAGGGGTCCCACGAGCAGTACTTC
CASSLVQGSHEQYF
>TRBV6-2/TRBV6-3|TRBJ2-7|NA|few
TGTGCCAGCAGTTACATCACAGGGCCCTACGAGCAGTACTTC
CASSYITGPYEQYF
>TRBV5-6|TRBJ2-1|TRBD2|few
TGTGCCAGCAGCTCGACCGGGACTAGTTCTGACAATGAGCAGTTCTTC
CASSSTGTSSDNEQFF